The subject of this entry is one T cell receptor (beta chain). Its specificity is unknown. At one end the junction does not follow the germline gene, possibly because of a read error. A CD8+CD4-CCR7+CD45RA+ gate was used to sort naive CD8 T cells. In TCRdb, the PCR reads were re-called with MiXCR into one record per CDR3 protein. This table has about 40,000 distinct CDR3 sequences, around 18% appearing once. This specimen comes from a study of molecular identifiers for immune sequencing clone quantification. Overall study results and limits: In naive cells, clones above 20 RNA copies held under 1% of molecules, whereas in effector cells they held over 99%.

CDR1 is SGHDN, CDR2 FVKESK, per germline. The length of the CDR3 is 13 residues. The material sequenced was naive CD8+ T cells from blood, with Jurkat cell RNA spiked in. As for subset: FACS-sorted CD8+CD4-CCR7+CD45RA+ naive T cells. This clonotype was sampled from a human donor in good health. Some libraries in this study had Jurkat cell RNA spiked in. The V and J genes are TRBV14 and TRBJ2-7, with a weak D call TRBD2 (5 bases). As DNA, the CDR3 is TGTGCCAGCGGAAGGTCTAGCTCCTACGGGCAGTACTTC. Translated: CASGRSSSYGQYF.